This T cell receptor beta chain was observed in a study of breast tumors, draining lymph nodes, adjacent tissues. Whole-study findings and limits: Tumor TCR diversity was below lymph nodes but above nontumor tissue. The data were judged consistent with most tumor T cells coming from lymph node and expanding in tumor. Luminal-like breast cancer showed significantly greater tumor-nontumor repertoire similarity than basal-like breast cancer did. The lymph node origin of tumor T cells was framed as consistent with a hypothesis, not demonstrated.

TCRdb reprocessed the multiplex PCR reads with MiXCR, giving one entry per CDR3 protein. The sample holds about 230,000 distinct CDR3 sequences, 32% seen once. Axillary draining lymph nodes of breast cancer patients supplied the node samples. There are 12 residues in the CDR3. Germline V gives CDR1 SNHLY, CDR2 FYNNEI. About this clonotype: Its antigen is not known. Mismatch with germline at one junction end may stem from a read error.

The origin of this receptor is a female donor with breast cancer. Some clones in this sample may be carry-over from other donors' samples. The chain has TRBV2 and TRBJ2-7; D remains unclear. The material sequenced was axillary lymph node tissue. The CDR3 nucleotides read TGTGCCAGCAGTGAAGGGTTCGAAAAACAGTTTTTC. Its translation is CASSEGFEKQFF.